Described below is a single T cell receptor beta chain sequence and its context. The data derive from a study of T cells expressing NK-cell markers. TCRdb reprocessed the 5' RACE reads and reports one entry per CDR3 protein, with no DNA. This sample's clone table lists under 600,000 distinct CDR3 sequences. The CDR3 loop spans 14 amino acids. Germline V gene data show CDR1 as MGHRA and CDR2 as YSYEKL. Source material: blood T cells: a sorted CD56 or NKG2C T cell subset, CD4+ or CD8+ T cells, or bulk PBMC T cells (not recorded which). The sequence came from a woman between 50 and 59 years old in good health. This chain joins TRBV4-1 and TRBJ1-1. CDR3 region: CASSQVGLVSEAFF.